These 21 T cell receptor beta chains were sequenced from one sample in a study of blood T cell repertoires in COVID-19. Clones were read by immunoSEQ multiplex PCR, and TCRdb kept only the in-frame ones, dropping some. The table lists 200,000 to 300,000 clones, more than 75% of them singletons. The source material was peripheral blood. The receptors here all came from an older woman with COVID-19, enrolled during active disease.

This rearrangement joins TRBV7-2 to TRBJ1-4, with D hard to call. The CDR3 has 15 amino acids. Trimming cost V 1 base and J 2 bases, with 8 bases left between them. Germline CDR1 and CDR2: SGHTA and FQGNSA. CDR3 sequence reads: CASSLGGRTNEKLFF. The CDR3 nucleotides read TGTGCCAGCAGCTTAGGAGGGAGGACTAATGAAAAACTGTTTTTT. Complete variable domain (other parts from reference TRBV7-2 and TRBJ1-4): GAGVSQSPSNKVTEKGKDVELRCDPISGHTALYWYRQSLGQGLEFLIYFQGNSAPDKSGLPSDRFSAERTGGSVSTLTIQRTQQEDSAVYLCASSLGGRTNEKLFFGSGTQLSVL.

About this clone: Other DNA sequences in the sample encode the same CDR3. This chain links TRBV19 with TRBJ2-5; D possibly corresponds to TRBD2 (5 bases). Germline V gives CDR1 LNHDA, CDR2 SQIVND (reference sequence). The ends were cut back, 1 base at V and 5 bases at J, with 11 bases in the middle. CDR3 size: 14 residues. CDR3 DNA: TGTGCCAGTAGTATAGTCGCGGGCGGGGAGACCCAGTACTTC. Its protein product is CASSIVAGGETQYF.

The chain joins TRBV25-1 to TRBJ2-3, with D tentatively TRBD2 (6 bases). This CDR3 spans 15 amino acids. Per germline, CDR1 MGHDK and CDR2 SYGVNS. The germline V and J ends were trimmed by 1 base and 3 bases, with 11 bases remaining between them. The CDR3 DNA sequence: TGTGCCAGCAGTGAATTTTCGGGACTTACAGATACGCAGTATTTT. It specifies CASSEFSGLTDTQYF.

The V call is TRBV11-2, the J call TRBJ2-7; 8 bases line up with TRBD1. The V segment lost 3 bases and the J segment 4 bases; nucleotides outside the gene matches: 11. There are 16 residues in the CDR3. CDR1 and CDR2 (germline): SGHAT, FQNNGV. CDR3: CASSFGTGTGPYEQYF. The CDR3 DNA is TGTGCCAGCAGCTTTGGTACGGGGACAGGTCCGTACGAGCAGTACTTC.

DNA of the CDR3: TGTGCCAGCAGTGTCTTTGGACTAGCGGAATTAGGGAACACCGGGGAGCTGTTTTTT. Amino acids: CASSVFGLAELGNTGELFF. V is TRBV6-4 and J is TRBJ2-2, with 10 bases lining up with TRBD2. J lost 1 base, V lost 4 bases, and 12 bases had no gene match. Germline CDR1 MRHNA, CDR2 SNTAGT. The CDR3 has 19 residues.

J is TRBJ1-1 and V is TRBV27, with D possibly being TRBD1 (6 bases). CDR3 length: 12 amino acids. Per the germline V gene, CDR1 is MNHEY and CDR2 is SMNVEV (reference sequence). V was pared by 5 bases and J by 8 bases, with 12 bases between. The CDR3 protein is CASSTNREEAFF. Written as DNA, the CDR3 is TGTGCCAGCAGTACAAACAGGGAAGAAGCTTTCTTT.

This chain connects TRBV5-4 to TRBJ1-1; the match to TRBD1 covers 7 bases. Germline values: CDR1 SGHNT, CDR2 YYREEE (reference sequence). The CDR3 extends over 15 amino acids. The V segment lost 0 bases and the J segment 0 bases; nucleotides outside the gene matches: 2. The CDR3 spells CASSLDQGVNTEAFF. CDR3 sequence (DNA): TGTGCCAGCAGCTTGGACCAGGGGGTGAACACTGAAGCTTTCTTT.

The chain has TRBV6-5 and TRBJ1-5; TRBD1 aligns across 7 bases. With V trimmed by 6 bases and J by 6 bases, 5 bases remained unmatched. The V gene's germline CDR1 is MNHEY and CDR2 SVGAGI. This CDR3 comprises 13 residues. The DNA for the CDR3 is TGTGCCAGCAGACCGGACAGGTTTCAGCCCCAGCATTTT. Encoded protein: CASRPDRFQPQHF.

The chain carries TRBV28 and TRBJ1-2; 8 positions match TRBD1. CDR3 length equals 14 residues. The germline V gene encodes CDR1 MDHEN and CDR2 SYDVKM. The junction had 7 bases not matched to a gene; V was cut back by 6 bases and J by 4 bases. The CDR3 here is CASSPQGAPYGYTF. CDR3 DNA: TGTGCCAGCAGCCCGCAGGGGGCCCCCTATGGCTACACCTTC.

The chain is built from TRBV30 and TRBJ1-6, with 7 nucleotides matching TRBD1. The V segment lost 4 bases and the J segment 7 bases; nucleotides outside the gene matches: 7. This CDR3 spans 14 amino acids. The germline gives CDR1 GTSNPN, CDR2 SVGIG (reference sequence). The CDR3 DNA reads as TGTGCCTGGACCATGACAGGGACAAATTCACCCCTCCACTTT. Encoded protein: CAWTMTGTNSPLHF.

The genes are TRBV3-1 (or the pseudogene TRBV3-2) and TRBJ1-1; D is ambiguous. This CDR3 comprises 13 residues. Trimming stripped 6 bases from V and 11 bases from J, with 19 bases between. CDR1 LGHDT and CDR2 YNNKEL come from the germline V gene (reference sequence). The CDR3 spells CASRLEWSREAFF. The CDR3 DNA sequence: TGTGCCAGCAGACTAGAGTGGTCCCGAGAGGCTTTCTTT.

The gene calls are TRBV29-1 and TRBJ1-2; 7 bases match TRBD1. Trimming cost V 2 bases and J 6 bases; bases outside gene matches: 3. The CDR3 covers 12 residues. CDR1 is SQVTM and CDR2 is ANQGSEA in the germline V gene. The CDR3: CSVETGVNGYTF. CDR3 DNA sequence: TGCAGCGTTGAAACAGGGGTTAATGGCTACACCTTC. Full variable domain (rest looked up from reference TRBV29-1 and TRBJ1-2): SAVISQKPSRDICQRGTSLTIQCQVDSQVTMMFWYRQQPGQSLTLIATANQGSEATYESGFVIDKFPISRPNLTFSTLTVSNMSPEDSSIYLCSVETGVNGYTFGSGTRLTVV.

This chain uses TRBV28 with TRBJ2-2; the D gene is possibly TRBD1 (5 bases). The V end was cut by 7 bases, the J end by 7 bases, with 16 bases between. Per the germline V gene, CDR1 is MDHEN and CDR2 is SYDVKM. The CDR3 covers 14 residues. CDR3 in DNA: TGTGCCAGCACCTCCTCAGGCAGGGTCGGGGAGCTGTTTTTT. The encoded protein is CASTSSGRVGELFF.

The rearrangement joins TRBV27 to TRBJ2-2, with 12 bases that match TRBD2. J gave up 5 bases and V 4 bases, and 14 bases lay outside the gene matches. The length of the CDR3 is 19 residues. CDR1 is MNHEY and CDR2 is SMNVEV in the germline V gene (reference sequence). The CDR3 spells CASSSSLLLAGGGTGELFF. The CDR3 DNA follows: TGTGCCAGCAGTTCCTCCCTTTTACTAGCGGGAGGAGGGACCGGGGAGCTGTTTTTT.

The CDR3 spells CASSAGGTPSYNEQFF. The CDR3 coding sequence is TGTGCCAGCTCTGCGGGCGGGACCCCCTCCTACAATGAGCAGTTCTTC. This chain links TRBV5-4 with TRBJ2-1; tentatively, D is TRBD2 (6 bases). The ends were cut back, 7 bases at V and 0 bases at J, with 17 bases in the middle. Germline CDR1 reads SGHNT; CDR2 reads YYREEE (reference sequence). The CDR3 length is 16 residues.

This rearrangement joins TRBV5-4 to TRBJ1-2; TRBD1 agrees at 7 bases. This CDR3 comprises 14 residues. The germline V gene encodes CDR1 SGHNT and CDR2 YYREEE (reference sequence). The J segment lost 7 bases and the V segment lost 3 bases, leaving 9 bases of the junction unmatched. The CDR3: CASSSDRTGVGYTF. CDR3 coding DNA: TGTGCCAGCAGCTCAGACAGAACAGGGGTTGGCTACACCTTC.

The chain links TRBV9 to TRBJ2-7; the D is unclear. Germline CDR1 is SGDLS and CDR2 is YYNGEE. The CDR3 is 14 amino acids. The germline V and J ends were trimmed by 0 bases and 3 bases, with 10 bases remaining between them. The CDR3, as DNA: TGTGCCAGCAGCGTAGCTGGCTCAGGCTACGAGCAGTACTTC. Translated: CASSVAGSGYEQYF.

V and J are TRBV19 and TRBJ2-1, with D possibly being TRBD1 (5 bases). Looked up from germline, CDR1 is LNHDA and CDR2 is SQIVND (reference sequence). The CDR3 runs to 13 residues. The V gene lost 4 bases and the J gene lost 4 bases, with 8 bases spanning the gap. The CDR3 DNA follows: TGTGCCAGTAGTAATACAGGATACAATGAGCAGTTCTTC. Its protein is CASSNTGYNEQFF.

For this clone: Different DNA sequences within this sample yield the same CDR3. The chain links TRBV5-1 to TRBJ1-1; tentatively, D is TRBD1 (6 bases). The V gene lost 3 bases and the J gene lost 0 bases, with 9 bases spanning the gap. The CDR3 totals 14 residues. Germline assignment: CDR1 SGHRS and CDR2 YFSETQ. CDR3 in amino acids: CASSSGQLNTEAFF. The CDR3 region has the DNA TGCGCCAGCAGCTCAGGACAGTTGAACACTGAAGCTTTCTTT.

The rearrangement links TRBV12-3 or TRBV12-4 to TRBJ1-3, with a weak D call TRBD1 (6 bases). The ends were cut back, 5 bases at V and 8 bases at J, with 13 bases in the middle. This CDR3 region has 13 residues. CDR3 DNA sequence: TGTGCCAGCAGTGTCGGACAGAAGTACACCATATATTTT. Its translation is CASSVGQKYTIYF.

This clone was observed once. This sequence joins TRBV27 and TRBJ1-1; D is unresolved. There are 15 residues in the CDR3. In germline, CDR1 is MNHEY, CDR2 SMNVEV (reference sequence). Trimming removed 6 bases at V and 5 bases at J, with 19 bases between. The CDR3 reads CASSPRALGGTEAFF. As DNA, the CDR3 is TGTGCCAGCAGCCCCCGCGCGTTAGGCGGGACTGAAGCTTTCTTT.